This T cell receptor beta chain came from a study of follicular helper T cells after annual influenza vaccination. Time point meaning: 2015-2016 season, pre-vaccination. TCRdb's table, derived via immunoSEQ multiplex PCR, lists solely in-frame clones and lacks some. Here the sample spans 5,600 or so clones, 82% being singletons. This sequence originates from an adult who received the influenza vaccine. The specimen comprised CXCR5- memory CD4+ T cells sorted from blood, sampled on the day of influenza vaccination.

The CDR3 here is CASSWDVRETQYF. CDR3 coding DNA: TGTGCCAGCAGCTGGGACGTGAGGGAGACCCAGTACTTC. The chain links TRBV7-2 to TRBJ2-5; the D gene could be TRBD1 or TRBD2 (5 bases each). Germline V gene data show CDR1 as SGHTA and CDR2 as FQGNSA. V was pared by 4 bases and J by 5 bases, with 11 bases between. The CDR3 length is 13 residues.